This TCR beta chain was recorded in a study of T cell responses to AZD1222 COVID-19 vaccine. Assay used: immunoSEQ multiplex PCR; TCRdb lists only in-frame clones, some missing. The sample has some 150,000 clones; approximately 91% are singletons. The table lists this clone with a count of one. This CDR3 has 14 residues. The germline V and J ends were trimmed by 7 bases and 0 bases, with 9 bases remaining between them. The germline V gene has CDR1 SGHTA and CDR2 FQGTGA. The sequencing used peripheral blood, collected after recovery from COVID-19. The clonotype originates from an adult who had recovered from COVID-19. The chain combines TRBV7-3 with TRBJ2-2; a weak D match, TRBD1 (5 bases). The CDR3, as DNA: TGTGCCAGCACCTTGACAGCGAACACCGGGGAGCTGTTTTTT. Translated: CASTLTANTGELFF.